The clone carrying this T cell receptor beta chain has just a few counts. Germline V gene data show CDR1 as SGHAT and CDR2 as FQNNGV. V trimming: 5 bases; J trimming: 4 bases; junction bases outside the gene matches: 14. The length of the CDR3 is 17 residues. PCR involved 60 Vbeta and 13 Jbeta primers. Repertoires were generated with immunoSEQ multiplex PCR, while TCRdb's copy carries only in-frame clones and drops some. The table has approximately 77,000 clones, over 70% seen once. This sample stems from a study of cytomegalovirus exposure and HLA in healthy donors. The receptor's source is a woman between 35 and 50 years old in good health and CMV-seronegative. The sample was PBMCs. This chain connects TRBV11-2 to TRBJ2-1; TRBD1 aligns across 7 bases. CDR3 region: CASSVQATGLRYNEQFF. The DNA for the CDR3 is TGTGCCAGCAGCGTCCAAGCGACAGGGCTTCGGTACAATGAGCAGTTCTTC.